This T cell receptor beta chain was documented in a study of T cell responses to AZD1222 COVID-19 vaccine. Findings of the study overall: Nearly half of spike-specific TCRs reportedly go after variant regions that carry no mutations.

Details on this clone: Its antigen is still unknown.

The CDR3 runs to 16 residues. V lost 4 bases to trimming and J lost 4 bases, with 20 bases between them. Germline V gives CDR1 SGHRS, CDR2 YFSETQ. TCRdb's copy holds only in-frame clones and misses some; the assay was immunoSEQ multiplex PCR. Here the sample spans some 94,000 clones, 85% to 95% being singletons. The chain recombines TRBV5-1 with TRBJ1-1; tentative D call: TRBD1 (6 bases). The TCR was taken from an adult in good health. Here the sequenced sample was peripheral blood, taken on day 0 of AZD1222 vaccination. Here the CDR3 reads CASSETRDPRGTEAFF. In nucleotides, the CDR3 is TGCGCCAGCAGCGAGACCCGGGACCCCAGGGGCACTGAAGCTTTCTTT. Supplemented by reference TRBV5-1 and TRBJ1-1, the full variable domain reads KAGVTQTPRYLIKTRGQQVTLSCSPISGHRSVSWYQQTPGQGLQFLFEYFSETQRNKGNFPGRFSGRQFSNSRSEMNVSTLELGDSALYLCASSETRDPRGTEAFFGQGTRLTVV.